One and the same sample provided the 31 T cell receptor beta chains below, sequenced in a study of blood T cells in healthy people across ages. A J-beta primer mix and a sample-barcoded 5' primer were used in a second PCR of about 7 to 12 cycles. TCRdb re-analysed the 5' RACE reads in MiXCR, keeping a single row per CDR3 protein. This sample has 1,500,000 or so distinct CDR3 sequences, with roughly two fifths found just once. Specimen: blood. The receptor set was obtained from a woman aged 18-29 years in good health.

This clonotype was observed a handful of times. In DNA form, the CDR3 reads TGTGCCAGCAGCAAGTCCTACCACAGCTCCTACAATGAGCAGTTCTTC. It codes for CASSKSYHSSYNEQFF. The rearrangement links TRBV11-1 to TRBJ2-1; the D is unclear. Trimming pared 5 bases from V and 0 bases from J, leaving 14 bases between. CDR3 length equals 16 residues. The germline V gene has CDR1 SGHAT and CDR2 FQDESV (reference sequence).

The sample holds one count of this clonotype. The CDR3 here is CASSSGLAGGLETQFF. The CDR3 DNA reads as TGTGCCAGCAGTTCCGGACTAGCGGGAGGGCTTGAGACCCAGTTCTTC. The chain has TRBV28 and TRBJ2-1, with 15 bases matching TRBD2. V trimming: 4 bases; J trimming: 13 bases; junction bases outside the gene matches: 11. The CDR3 has 16 amino acids. Germline CDR1 and CDR2: MDHEN and SYDVKM.

This clonotype has more than one count but fewer than ten. The chain joins TRBV20-1 to TRBJ2-5; D not resolved. CDR1 and CDR2 (germline): DFQATT, SNEGSKA (reference sequence). Trimming removed 6 bases at V and 4 bases at J, with 18 bases between. This CDR3 comprises 14 residues. CDR3 sequence (DNA): TGCAGTGCCAAATCGTTAGTAGGTGGAGAGACCCAGTACTTC. Translated, it gives CSAKSLVGGETQYF.

CDR3 nucleotide sequence: TGTGCCAGCAGCCAAAGAGGGACAGCATTGGACGAGCAGTACTTC. It yields the protein CASSQRGTALDEQYF. The chain is built from TRBV14 and TRBJ2-5; 7 nucleotides line up with TRBD1. The J call may be wrong; the DNA end is better matched by TRBJ2-7. The germline gives CDR1 SGHDN, CDR2 FVKESK. There are 15 residues in the CDR3.

The V call is TRBV20-1, the J call TRBJ1-1; D unresolved. V shed 5 bases and J shed 3 bases, with 7 bases lying between them. The CDR3 extends over 11 amino acids. The germline V gene has CDR1 DFQATT and CDR2 SNEGSKA (reference sequence). The CDR3 DNA follows: TGCAGTGCTCCGATGGACACTGAAGCTTTCTTT. It specifies CSAPMDTEAFF.

This chain uses TRBV14 with TRBJ2-7, with no clear D. V was clipped by 0 bases and J by 7 bases, with 13 bases between them. The CDR3 runs 14 residues. Per the germline V gene, CDR1 is SGHDN and CDR2 is FVKESK. The CDR3, as DNA: TGTGCCAGCAGCCAAGATATAGCTTCAGGAGAGCAGTACTTC. Residues: CASSQDIASGEQYF.

CDR3 in amino acids: CASSATADTTF. The CDR3 DNA follows: TGTGCCAGCAGTGCGACAGCGGATACCACCTTC. The chain links TRBV6-6 to TRBJ1-2, with TRBD1 as a possible D gene (5 bases). Germline CDR1 is MNHNY and CDR2 is SVGAGI (reference sequence). The CDR3 contains 11 residues. V lost 5 bases and J 13 bases, leaving 14 bases between the germline ends.

The chain employs TRBV5-1 and TRBJ2-7; D unclear. The CDR3 has 13 residues. Germline V gives CDR1 SGHRS, CDR2 YFSETQ. Trimming took 0 bases from V and 2 from J, leaving 6 bases between them. The DNA for the CDR3 is TGCGCCAGCAGCTTGGACGAGGCCTACGAGCAGTACTTC. Amino acid sequence: CASSLDEAYEQYF.

This clonotype was seen a single time. J is TRBJ2-1 and V is TRBV4-2; 10 bases map to TRBD2. The CDR3 contains 16 residues. The germline gives CDR1 LGHNA, CDR2 YNFKEQ. The ends lost 5 bases at V and 3 bases at J; junction bases unmatched: 7. The CDR3 reads CASSSGLADYYNEQFF. The CDR3 DNA follows: TGTGCCAGCAGCTCCGGACTAGCGGATTACTACAATGAGCAGTTCTTC.

This clonotype was counted once. The chain is built from TRBV4-1 and TRBJ2-1; no clear D. The CDR3 contains 15 residues. Germline CDR1 reads MGHRA; CDR2 reads YSYEKL. The V gene lost 0 bases and the J gene lost 8 bases, with 14 bases spanning the gap. Here the CDR3 reads CASSQDELGGDEQFF. In DNA, the CDR3 is TGCGCCAGCAGCCAAGATGAGCTAGGCGGCGATGAGCAGTTCTTC.

The chain joins TRBV13 to TRBJ2-3; 9 bases align to TRBD2. V was clipped by 3 bases and J by 4 bases; unmatched bases: 8. The CDR3 loop spans 16 amino acids. CDR1 and CDR2 (germline): PRHDT, FYEKMQ (reference sequence). CDR3 residues: CASSLARGGSADTQYF. CDR3 DNA sequence: TGTGCCAGCAGCTTGGCGCGGGGGGGCAGCGCAGATACGCAGTATTTT.

This clonotype was picked up a small number of times. This rearrangement joins TRBV9 to TRBJ2-7; 10 nucleotides line up with TRBD1. V lost 4 bases and J lost 2; bases outside the gene matches: 12. The germline V gene encodes CDR1 SGDLS and CDR2 YYNGEE. The CDR3 length is 17 residues. This CDR3 is CASSKYPGQGITYEQYF. As DNA, the CDR3 is TGTGCCAGCAGCAAATATCCGGGACAGGGGATAACCTACGAGCAGTACTTC. The whole variable domain, remainder taken from reference TRBV9 and TRBJ2-7, is DSGVTQTPKHLITATGQRVTLRCSPRSGDLSVYWYQQSLDQGLQFLIQYYNGEERAKGNILERFSAQQFPDLHSELNLSSLELGDSALYFCASSKYPGQGITYEQYFGPGTRLTVT.

V and J are TRBV6-5 and TRBJ2-5; 8 bases fit TRBD1. The J call may be mistaken, given a closer DNA end match to TRBJ2-7. In germline, CDR1 is MNHEY, CDR2 SVGAGI. This CDR3 is 15 amino acids long. The CDR3 DNA is TGTGCCAGCAGTTACTCCGGGACAGGAGTCTACGAGCAGTACTTC. This gives the protein CASSYSGTGVYEQYF.

This chain connects TRBV20-1 to TRBJ1-5; 11 bases agree with TRBD1. V lost 5 bases, J lost 2 bases, and 2 bases stayed unmatched. This CDR3 has 14 residues. Germline CDR1 and CDR2: DFQATT and SNEGSKA (reference sequence). The CDR3 reads CSALDRGRNQPQHF. In DNA, the CDR3 is TGCAGTGCTCTGGACAGGGGGCGCAATCAGCCCCAGCATTTT.

The rearrangement links TRBV12-3 or TRBV12-4 to TRBJ2-7; TRBD1 aligns across 7 bases. V was pared by 2 bases and J by 2 bases, with 6 bases of the junction left unmatched. CDR3 length: 15 amino acids. The CDR3 bases are TGTGCCAGCAGTTTAATTGGGACAGTACCCTACGAGCAGTACTTC. Its translation is CASSLIGTVPYEQYF.

A few counts support this clonotype. The chain carries TRBV15 and TRBJ2-4; 8 nucleotides align to TRBD1. The tail of the sequence fits TRBJ2-7 better, so the J call may be wrong. This CDR3 is built from 15 residues. Germline CDR1 and CDR2: LNHNV and YYDKDF (reference sequence). DNA of the CDR3: TGTGCCACGCTTGATACAGGGGGAAACTCCTACGAGCAGTACTTC. Protein product: CATLDTGGNSYEQYF.

The gene calls are TRBV20-1 and TRBJ2-3; D is undetermined. This CDR3 spans 15 amino acids. V was trimmed by 1 base and J by 0 bases, leaving 11 bases between them. The germline V gene encodes CDR1 DFQATT and CDR2 SNEGSKA (reference sequence). CDR3 sequence reads: CSARGRQKSTDTQYF. CDR3 coding DNA: TGCAGTGCTAGAGGTAGACAAAAAAGCACAGATACGCAGTATTTT.

This clonotype has a single count. One end of the junction does not line up with germline, which may come from a read error. The chain carries TRBV28 and TRBJ2-7; TRBD1 is a possible D gene (5 bases). The J call is doubtful: the DNA matches TRBJ2-5 better. Germline loops: CDR1 MDHEN, CDR2 SYDVKM. CDR3 size: 14 residues. The CDR3 DNA sequence: TGTGCCAGCGGTTTATCAATAGGGGAAGAGACCCAGTACTTC. Translating it yields CASGLSIGEETQYF.

The chain recombines TRBV4-1 with TRBJ2-7; 7 bases map to TRBD1. The DNA matches TRBJ2-4 better at its end, which makes the J call doubtful. Germline V gene data show CDR1 as MGHRA and CDR2 as YSYEKL. The CDR3 totals 17 residues. The CDR3 sequence: CASSQDPETGYGNIQYF. CDR3 in DNA: TGCGCCAGCAGCCAAGATCCTGAGACAGGGTACGGAAACATTCAGTACTTC.

The chain joins TRBV29-1 to TRBJ2-7, with D possibly being TRBD2 (6 bases). V lost 1 base and J lost 7, with 17 bases in between. Per the germline V gene, CDR1 is SQVTM and CDR2 is ANQGSEA. This CDR3 is built from 14 residues. CDR3 residues: CSVEGLANHNEQYF. The CDR3 DNA sequence: TGCAGCGTTGAAGGCCTAGCGAACCACAATGAGCAGTACTTC.

This clonotype appeared a few times. This chain links TRBV29-1 with TRBJ2-4, with D tentatively TRBD2 (6 bases). The CDR3 length is 13 residues. Germline CDR1 and CDR2: SQVTM and ANQGSEA. Trimming removed 5 bases from V and 6 bases from J, with 14 bases in between. The CDR3 here is CSVSGLSRNIQYF. As DNA, the CDR3 is TGCAGCGTTTCGGGACTCTCTAGAAACATTCAGTACTTC.

The chain joins TRBV6-6 to TRBJ1-5; the D is unclear. With 6 bases removed from V and 4 bases from J, the gap between germline ends came to 10 bases. The CDR3 sequence is 13 residues long. Looked up from germline, CDR1 is MNHNY and CDR2 is SVGAGI (reference sequence). CDR3 protein: CASRVVGNQPQHF. CDR3 coding DNA: TGTGCCAGCAGGGTGGTTGGGAATCAGCCCCAGCATTTT.

The genes are TRBV27 and TRBJ1-1; D is perhaps TRBD1 (5 bases). The CDR3 runs to 14 residues. With 2 bases removed from V and 4 bases from J, the gap between germline ends came to 11 bases. Germline CDR1 is MNHEY and CDR2 is SMNVEV (reference sequence). Written as DNA, the CDR3 is TGTGCCAGCAGTTTAATAATTGGGGCCACTGAAGCTTTCTTT. Residues: CASSLIIGATEAFF.

V gene TRBV28 combines with J gene TRBJ2-4; D ambiguous. CDR1 and CDR2 (germline): MDHEN, SYDVKM. The V end was cut by 5 bases, the J end by 3 bases, with 11 bases between. This CDR3 has 14 amino acids. CDR3 DNA sequence: TGTGCCAGCAGTCCAGGTGGAGACAAAAACATTCAGTACTTC. It is translated as CASSPGGDKNIQYF.

This sequence joins TRBV20-1 and TRBJ1-1, with D perhaps TRBD1 (5 bases). CDR1 and CDR2 (germline): DFQATT, SNEGSKA (reference sequence). V was clipped by 3 bases and J by 4 bases, with 9 bases between them. The CDR3 sequence is 12 residues long. CDR3 DNA: TGCAGTGCTAGCGGGGGGAGCACTGAAGCTTTCTTT. Translating it yields CSASGGSTEAFF.

The chain recombines TRBV6-2 or TRBV6-3 with TRBJ1-1; D possibly corresponds to TRBD1 (6 bases). The CDR3 loop spans 16 amino acids. Germline CDR1 reads MNHEY; CDR2 reads SVGEGT. The V and J ends lost 0 bases and 3 bases respectively, with 14 bases between them. The chain's CDR3 is CASSYSAGAGDTEAFF. The DNA for the CDR3 is TGTGCCAGCAGTTACTCAGCGGGGGCTGGGGACACTGAAGCTTTCTTT.

This clonotype occurred a few times. The chain combines TRBV25-1 with TRBJ2-1, with 9 bases that match TRBD2. This CDR3 contains 16 residues. Germline V CDR1 and CDR2: MGHDK, SYGVNS. The J segment lost 3 bases and the V segment lost 2 bases, leaving 5 bases of the junction unmatched. CDR3 DNA sequence: TGTGCCAGCAGTGAACCCCCTAGCGGGAACTACAATGAGCAGTTCTTC. Its protein is CASSEPPSGNYNEQFF.

This clonotype was seen only once. V and J are TRBV7-2 and TRBJ2-1, with no clear D. The DNA end favors TRBJ2-7, so the J call may be wrong. The CDR3 contains 15 residues. Germline V gene data show CDR1 as SGHTA and CDR2 as FQGNSA. CDR3 bases: TGTGCCAGCAGCACGACTCTCCACCCGTACAATGAGCAGTACTTC. Its protein is CASSTTLHPYNEQYF.

This clonotype has only a few counts. The rearrangement uses TRBV4-2 and TRBJ2-3; D perhaps matches TRBD2 (5 bases). Trimming left V 1 base short and J 1 base short, with 15 bases between. CDR1 LGHNA and CDR2 YNFKEQ come from the germline V gene. The CDR3 sequence is 17 residues long. The chain's CDR3 is CASSQAVRKRGTDTQYF. As DNA, the CDR3 is TGTGCCAGCAGCCAAGCGGTCCGTAAGAGGGGCACAGATACGCAGTATTTT.

The genes are TRBV2 and TRBJ1-2; D might be TRBD1 (5 bases). The CDR3 is 12 amino acids. CDR1 and CDR2 from the germline V gene are SNHLY and FYNNEI. V was pared by 11 bases and J by 4 bases, with 14 bases between. Written as DNA, the CDR3 is TGTGCCTCGGGACCGGCGGCCTATGGCTACACCTTC. It codes for CASGPAAYGYTF.

This clonotype has only a few counts. The gene calls are TRBV4-3 and TRBJ2-1, with 14 bases identical to TRBD2. The CDR3 consists of 16 residues. Germline CDR1 LGHNA, CDR2 YSLEER. Trimming at V came to 8 bases and at J to 7 bases, leaving 10 bases not matched to a gene. CDR3 nucleotide sequence: TGCGCCAGCCTAGGGACTAGCGGGAGCCACGGGAATGAGCAGTTCTTC. Translation gives CASLGTSGSHGNEQFF.